Listed below are T cell receptor beta chains from one sample, sequenced in a study of shared T cell receptors in the human thymus. Sequencing used immunoSEQ multiplex PCR; TCRdb keeps in-frame clones, though not all of them. Of approximately 730,000 clones listed, approximately 85% are singletons. The data also belong to a second study, concerning human thymus T cells.

Sequencing was performed on thymocytes. Receptor source: a girl less than two years old with a congenital heart defect. The CDR3 runs from the conserved cysteine through the conserved F or W. A D gene is named only where the DNA matches it firmly. Clone size is shown for a subset of rows, as once, few, many or a class of expanded clone.

V gene,J gene,D gene,clone size,CDR3 protein,CDR3 DNA
TRBV7-2,TRBJ2-7,.,once,CASSPGVWDGPYEQYF,TGTGCCAGCAGCCCGGGGGTGTGGGACGGACCCTACGAGCAGTACTTC
TRBV27,TRBJ1-2,TRBD1,once,CASSFSHGGGTGHGYTF,TGTGCCAGCAGTTTTTCCCACGGGGGGGGGACAGGGCATGGCTACACCTTC
TRBV18,TRBJ1-1,TRBD1,once,CASSLGARQGGNLNTEAFF,TGTGCCAGCTCATTGGGGGCGCGACAGGGGGGAAACCTGAACACTGAAGCTTTCTTT
TRBV7-8,TRBJ1-6,TRBD1,once,CASSSTGTALPPLHF,TGTGCCAGCAGCTCGACCGGGACAGCCCTTCCACCCCTCCACTTT
TRBV6-1,TRBJ2-6,TRBD1,.,CASRTGGPGANVLTF,TGTGCCAGCAGGACAGGGGGCCCTGGGGCCAACGTCCTGACTTTC
TRBV6-1,TRBJ2-7,TRBD1,.,CASRDPGQAYEQYF,TGTGCCAGCAGGGACCCGGGACAGGCCTACGAGCAGTACTTC
TRBV25-1,TRBJ2-3,.,.,CASSEYWQSTDTQYF,TGTGCCAGCAGTGAATATTGGCAGAGCACAGATACGCAGTATTTT
TRBV9,TRBJ2-1,TRBD2,.,CASSQSGGAWNNEQFF,TGTGCCAGCAGTCAGAGCGGGGGGGCGTGGAACAATGAGCAGTTCTTC
TRBV7-9,TRBJ2-2,TRBD2,.,CASNQKAGGYTGELFF,TGTGCCAGCAACCAAAAAGCGGGGGGCTACACCGGGGAGCTGTTTTTT
TRBV9,TRBJ2-1,.,.,CASSVDPGPYNEQFF,TGTGCCAGCAGCGTAGATCCAGGCCCCTACAATGAGCAGTTCTTC
TRBV6-5,TRBJ1-3,.,.,CASSYRGVSSGNTIYF,TGTGCCAGCAGTTACCGGGGGGTCAGCTCTGGAAACACCATATATTTT
TRBV28,TRBJ1-5,.,.,CASSLGTYNQPQHF,TGTGCCAGCAGTTTAGGGACTTACAATCAGCCCCAGCATTTT
TRBV9,TRBJ1-4,TRBD1,.,CASSGTGTGAEKLFF,TGTGCCAGCAGCGGGACCGGGACAGGGGCTGAAAAACTGTTTTTT
TRBV29-1,TRBJ1-2,.,.,CSVTGRGHLNYGYTF,TGCAGCGTCACCGGCCGGGGACACCTGAACTATGGCTACACCTTC
TRBV27,TRBJ2-3,.,.,CASSLEPRGRTDTQYF,TGTGCCAGCAGTCTAGAACCAAGGGGTCGCACAGATACGCAGTATTTT
TRBV6-5,TRBJ1-2,.,.,CASSPDRANYGYTF,TGTGCCAGCAGTCCTGACAGAGCTAACTATGGCTACACCTTC
TRBV10-1,TRBJ1-6,.,once,CASSQGSYNSPLHF,TGCGCCAGCAGCCAGGGCTCCTATAATTCACCCCTCCACTTT
TRBV27,TRBJ1-5,.,.,CASSLSGVTVLNQPQHF,TGTGCCAGCAGTTTATCCGGTGTAACAGTCCTGAATCAGCCCCAGCATTTT
TRBV7-6,TRBJ2-3,.,.,CASSLERVPGTDTQYF,TGTGCCAGCAGCTTGGAGAGGGTCCCGGGCACAGATACGCAGTATTTT
TRBV10-1,TRBJ2-7,TRBD2,.,CASSGPETSGGSYEQYF,TGCGCCAGCAGTGGGCCGGAGACTAGCGGGGGGTCTTACGAGCAGTACTTC
TRBV5-1,TRBJ2-1,TRBD2,.,CASSFFFTSGGVVEQFF,TGCGCCAGCAGCTTCTTTTTTACTAGCGGGGGGGTGGTTGAGCAGTTCTTC
TRBV10-3,TRBJ1-2,.,.,CAISERTVTGYYGYTF,TGTGCCATCAGTGAACGAACAGTAACCGGTTACTATGGCTACACCTTC
TRBV11-2,TRBJ1-2,.,once,CASSLPPGDRGYTF,TGTGCCAGCAGCCTTCCTCCAGGGGATCGTGGCTACACCTTC
TRBV4-1,TRBJ2-7,.,.,CASSQVPRDFTYEQYF,TGCGCCAGCAGCCAAGTCCCCAGGGACTTTACCTACGAGCAGTACTTC
TRBV5-5,TRBJ1-5,.,.,CASSPKEQGDQPQHF,TGTGCCAGCAGCCCAAAGGAGCAGGGCGATCAGCCCCAGCATTTT
TRBV7-9,TRBJ1-4,TRBD1,.,CASSLRGTGEDEKLFF,TGTGCCAGCAGCCTCCGGGGGACAGGGGAGGATGAAAAACTGTTTTTT
TRBV28,TRBJ1-5,.,once,CASFVRNQPQHF,TGTGCCAGTTTCGTCCGCAATCAGCCCCAGCATTTT
TRBV5-6,TRBJ2-1,.,.,CASSLSGGWSYNEQFF,TGTGCCAGCAGCTTGTCCGGGGGATGGTCCTACAATGAGCAGTTCTTC
TRBV18,TRBJ2-1,TRBD2,.,CASSSPGTRSDNEQFF,TGTGCCAGCTCATCTCCCGGGACTAGGAGCGACAATGAGCAGTTCTTC
TRBV29-1,TRBJ1-2,.,.,CSVASGLPYYGYTF,TGCAGCGTTGCGTCTGGGCTCCCTTACTATGGCTACACCTTC
TRBV10-3,TRBJ1-2,.,once,CAMQLQGNYGYTF,TGTGCCATGCAATTACAGGGTAACTATGGCTACACCTTC
TRBV10-2,TRBJ2-7,TRBD1,.,CASTRDRGPYYEQYF,TGCGCCAGCACCCGGGACAGGGGGCCCTACTACGAGCAGTACTTC
TRBV7-9,TRBJ1-1,TRBD1,few,CASSLATFQGVYTEAFF,TGTGCCAGCAGCTTAGCGACTTTTCAGGGGGTGTACACTGAAGCTTTCTTT
TRBV14,TRBJ1-3,.,.,CASSHRQNTIYF,TGTGCCAGCAGCCACAGGCAAAACACCATATATTTT
TRBV27,TRBJ1-1,TRBD1,.,CASSGQGRATEAFF,TGTGCCAGCAGCGGACAGGGCAGGGCCACTGAAGCTTTCTTT
TRBV10-2,TRBJ2-1,TRBD1,.,CASSGGTGGNEQFF,TGCGCCAGCAGTGGTGGGACAGGGGGCAATGAGCAGTTCTTC
TRBV7-2,TRBJ1-1,TRBD1,.,CASPGGGTEAFF,TGTGCCAGCCCAGGGGGTGGGACTGAAGCTTTCTTT
TRBV4-2,TRBJ2-3,TRBD2,once,CASSCRGGPGDTQYF,TGTGCCAGCAGCTGTCGCGGGGGGCCGGGAGATACGCAGTATTTT
TRBV7-9,TRBJ1-4,TRBD1,.,CASSPKRDREREKLFF,TGTGCCAGCAGCCCAAAACGGGACAGGGAAAGGGAAAAACTGTTTTTT
TRBV9,TRBJ2-1,.,.,CASSVAGGDNEQFF,TGTGCCAGCAGCGTAGCGGGGGGCGACAATGAGCAGTTCTTC
TRBV11-3,TRBJ1-1,.,.,CASSLGPGPNTEAFF,TGTGCCAGCAGCTTAGGGCCAGGGCCGAACACTGAAGCTTTCTTT
TRBV25-1,TRBJ1-1,.,.,CASSDNVAGRNTEAFF,TGTGCCAGCAGTGACAATGTGGCAGGGCGAAACACTGAAGCTTTCTTT
TRBV6-1,TRBJ1-1,TRBD1,.,CASSARPPQGVATEAFF,TGTGCCAGCAGTGCCCGACCTCCCCAGGGGGTGGCCACTGAAGCTTTCTTT
TRBV10-3,TRBJ1-1,.,.,CAISDEGMEGNTEAFF,TGTGCCATCAGTGATGAGGGAATGGAGGGGAACACTGAAGCTTTCTTT